This T cell receptor (beta chain) was found in a study of cytomegalovirus exposure and HLA in healthy donors. Points on this clone: Its target is unknown.

The PCR had 60 Vbeta and 13 Jbeta primers. The data were produced by immunoSEQ multiplex PCR, yet TCRdb's version contains in-frame clones alone and is incomplete. The table records about 130,000 clones, 60% to 80% of them present only once. Regarding the study as a whole: Some V segments, including TRBV6-2 and TRBV6-3, were excluded as indistinguishable. Later findings reportedly placed an Asian-associated ancestry cluster below the roughly 700-donor mean for N-insertions.

Trimming removed 2 bases at V and 0 bases at J, with 11 bases between. CDR1 is MNHEY, CDR2 SVGAGI, per germline. CDR3 length: 16 amino acids. The sample consisted of PBMCs. The rearrangement uses TRBV6-5 and TRBJ2-1, with D maybe TRBD2 (6 bases). This receptor was taken from a male donor in good health and CMV-seronegative. This CDR3 reads CASSYTRGSSYNEQFF. CDR3 nucleotide sequence: TGTGCCAGCAGTTACACTCGGGGGAGCTCCTACAATGAGCAGTTCTTC.